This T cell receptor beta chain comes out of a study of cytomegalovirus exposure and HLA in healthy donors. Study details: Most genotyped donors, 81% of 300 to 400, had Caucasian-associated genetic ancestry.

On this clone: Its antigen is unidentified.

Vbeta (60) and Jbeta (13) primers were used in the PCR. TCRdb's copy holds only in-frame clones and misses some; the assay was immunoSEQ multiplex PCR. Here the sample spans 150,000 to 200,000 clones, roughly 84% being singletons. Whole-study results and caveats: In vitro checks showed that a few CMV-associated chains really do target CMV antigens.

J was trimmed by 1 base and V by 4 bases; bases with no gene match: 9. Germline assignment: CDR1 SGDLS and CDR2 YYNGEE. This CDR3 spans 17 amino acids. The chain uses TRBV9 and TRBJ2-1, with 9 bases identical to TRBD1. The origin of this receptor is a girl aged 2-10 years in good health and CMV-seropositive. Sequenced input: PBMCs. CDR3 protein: CASSQNTGGWSYNEQFF. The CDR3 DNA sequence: TGTGCCAGCAGCCAAAATACAGGGGGCTGGTCCTACAATGAGCAGTTCTTC.